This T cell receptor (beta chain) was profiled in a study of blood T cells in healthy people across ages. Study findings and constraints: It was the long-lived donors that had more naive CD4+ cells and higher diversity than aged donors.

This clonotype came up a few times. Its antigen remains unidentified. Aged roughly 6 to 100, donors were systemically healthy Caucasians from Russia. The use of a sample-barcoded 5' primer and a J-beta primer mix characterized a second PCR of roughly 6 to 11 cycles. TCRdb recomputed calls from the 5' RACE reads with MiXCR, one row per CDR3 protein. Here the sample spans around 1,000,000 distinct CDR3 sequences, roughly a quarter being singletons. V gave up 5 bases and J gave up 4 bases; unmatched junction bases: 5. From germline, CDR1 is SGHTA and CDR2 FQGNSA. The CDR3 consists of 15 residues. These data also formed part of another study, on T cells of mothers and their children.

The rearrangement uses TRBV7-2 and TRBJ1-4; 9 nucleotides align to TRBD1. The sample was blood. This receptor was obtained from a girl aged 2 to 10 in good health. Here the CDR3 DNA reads TGTGCCAGCAGCATACGGGGACAGGGTAATGAAAAACTGTTTTTT. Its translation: CASSIRGQGNEKLFF. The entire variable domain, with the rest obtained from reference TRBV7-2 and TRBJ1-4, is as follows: GAGVSQSPSNKVTEKGKDVELRCDPISGHTALYWYRQSLGQGLEFLIYFQGNSAPDKSGLPSDRFSAERTGGSVSTLTIQRTQQEDSAVYLCASSIRGQGNEKLFFGSGTQLSVL.